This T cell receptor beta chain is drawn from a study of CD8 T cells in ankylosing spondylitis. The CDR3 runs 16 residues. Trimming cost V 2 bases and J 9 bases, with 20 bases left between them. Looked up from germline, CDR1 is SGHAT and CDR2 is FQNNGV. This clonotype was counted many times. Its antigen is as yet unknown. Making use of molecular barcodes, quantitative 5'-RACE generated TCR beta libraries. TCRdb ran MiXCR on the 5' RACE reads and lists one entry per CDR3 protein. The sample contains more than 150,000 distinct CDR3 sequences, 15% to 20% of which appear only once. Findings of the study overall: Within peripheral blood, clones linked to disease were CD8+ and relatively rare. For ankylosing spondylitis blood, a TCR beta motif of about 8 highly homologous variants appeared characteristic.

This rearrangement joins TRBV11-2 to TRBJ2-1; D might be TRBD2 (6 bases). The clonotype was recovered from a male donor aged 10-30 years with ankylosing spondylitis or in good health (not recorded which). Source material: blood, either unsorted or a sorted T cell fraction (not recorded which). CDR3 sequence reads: CASSLSGREALFEQFF. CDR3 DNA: TGTGCCAGCAGCTTATCAGGTAGGGAGGCGTTGTTTGAGCAGTTCTTC.